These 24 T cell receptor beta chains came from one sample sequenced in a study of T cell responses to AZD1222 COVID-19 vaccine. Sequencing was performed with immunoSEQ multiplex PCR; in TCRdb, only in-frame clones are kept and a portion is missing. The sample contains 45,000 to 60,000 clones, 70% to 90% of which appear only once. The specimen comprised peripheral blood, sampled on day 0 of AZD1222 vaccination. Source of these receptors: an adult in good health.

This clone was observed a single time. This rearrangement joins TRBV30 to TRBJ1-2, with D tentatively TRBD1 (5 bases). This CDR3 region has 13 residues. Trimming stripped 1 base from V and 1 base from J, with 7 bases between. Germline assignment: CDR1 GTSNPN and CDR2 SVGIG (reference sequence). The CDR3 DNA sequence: TGTGCCTGGAGTGGAGGGGTTAACTATGGCTACACCTTC. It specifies CAWSGGVNYGYTF. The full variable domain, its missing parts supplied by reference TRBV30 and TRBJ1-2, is SQTIHQWPATLVQPVGSPLSLECTVEGTSNPNLYWYRQAAGRGLQLLFYSVGIGQISSEVPQNLSASRPQDRQFILSSKKLLLSDSGFYLCAWSGGVNYGYTFGSGTRLTVV.

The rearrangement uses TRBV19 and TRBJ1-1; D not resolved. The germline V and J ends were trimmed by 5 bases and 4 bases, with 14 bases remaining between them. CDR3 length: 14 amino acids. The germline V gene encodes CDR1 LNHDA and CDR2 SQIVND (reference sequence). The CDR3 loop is CASSLGGPSTEAFF. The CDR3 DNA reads TGTGCCAGTAGTTTGGGTGGGCCCAGCACTGAAGCTTTCTTT.

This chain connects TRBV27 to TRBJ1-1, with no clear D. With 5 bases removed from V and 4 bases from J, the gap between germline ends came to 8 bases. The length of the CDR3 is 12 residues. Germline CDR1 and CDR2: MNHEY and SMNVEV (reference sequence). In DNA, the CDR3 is TGTGCCAGCAGTAAGGGTGGCACTGAAGCTTTCTTT. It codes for CASSKGGTEAFF.

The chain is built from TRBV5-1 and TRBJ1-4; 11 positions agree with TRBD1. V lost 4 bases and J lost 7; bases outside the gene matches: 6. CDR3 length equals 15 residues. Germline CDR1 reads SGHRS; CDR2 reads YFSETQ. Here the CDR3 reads CASSQIGTGGEKLFF. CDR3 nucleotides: TGCGCCAGCAGCCAAATCGGGACAGGGGGTGAAAAACTGTTTTTT.

The CDR3 sequence: CASSRDGQGGYTF. The CDR3 bases are TGTGCCAGCAGTCGGGACGGCCAGGGTGGCTACACCTTC. The gene calls are TRBV28 and TRBJ1-2, with D maybe TRBD1 (5 bases). Germline CDR1 and CDR2: MDHEN and SYDVKM. The CDR3 consists of 13 residues. V lost 5 bases and J 7 bases, leaving 14 bases between the germline ends.

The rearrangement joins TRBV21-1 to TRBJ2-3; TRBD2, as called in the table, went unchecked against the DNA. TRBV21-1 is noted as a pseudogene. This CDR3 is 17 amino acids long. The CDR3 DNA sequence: TGTGCCAGCAGCAAAGCGGGGTCTAGCGGGGACACAGATACGCAGTATTTT. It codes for CASSKAGSSGDTDTQYF.

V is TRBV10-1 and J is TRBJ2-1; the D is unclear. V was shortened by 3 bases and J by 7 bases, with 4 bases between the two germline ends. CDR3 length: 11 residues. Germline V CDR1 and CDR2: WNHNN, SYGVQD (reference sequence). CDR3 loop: CASSDGNEQFF. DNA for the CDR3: TGCGCCAGCAGTGATGGGAATGAGCAGTTCTTC.

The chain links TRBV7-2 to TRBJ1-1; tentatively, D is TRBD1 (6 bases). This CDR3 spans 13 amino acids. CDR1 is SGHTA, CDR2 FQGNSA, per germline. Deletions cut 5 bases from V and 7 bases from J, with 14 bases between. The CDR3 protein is CASSARQDSEAFF. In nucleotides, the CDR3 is TGTGCCAGCAGCGCCAGACAGGACAGTGAAGCTTTCTTT.

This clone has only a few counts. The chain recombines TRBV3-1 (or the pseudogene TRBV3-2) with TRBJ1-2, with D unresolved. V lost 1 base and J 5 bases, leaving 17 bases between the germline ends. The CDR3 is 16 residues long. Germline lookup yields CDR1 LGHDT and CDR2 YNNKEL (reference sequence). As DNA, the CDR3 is TGTGCCAGCAGCCAAGTTTCCGGGTCGGCCCGGTATGGCTACACCTTC. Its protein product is CASSQVSGSARYGYTF.

The CDR3 loop reads CASKGWADSGNTIYF. In nucleotides, the CDR3 is TGTGCCAGCAAGGGATGGGCGGACTCTGGAAACACCATATATTTT. The chain is built from TRBV28 and TRBJ1-3; D not certain. The V end was cut by 7 bases, the J end by 0 bases, with 13 bases between. CDR3 length equals 15 residues. Germline V gene sequence: CDR1 MDHEN, CDR2 SYDVKM. Supplemented by reference TRBV28 and TRBJ1-3, the full variable domain reads DVKVTQSSRYLVKRTGEKVFLECVQDMDHENMFWYRQDPGLGLRLIYFSYDVKMKEKGDIPEGYSVSREKKERFSLILESASTNQTSMYLCASKGWADSGNTIYFGEGSWLTVV.

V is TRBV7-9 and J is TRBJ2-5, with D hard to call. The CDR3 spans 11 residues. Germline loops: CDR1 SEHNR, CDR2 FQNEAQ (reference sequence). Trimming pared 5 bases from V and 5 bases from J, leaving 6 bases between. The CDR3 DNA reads TGTGCCAGCAGCATCATCGAGACCCAGTACTTC. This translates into CASSIIETQYF.

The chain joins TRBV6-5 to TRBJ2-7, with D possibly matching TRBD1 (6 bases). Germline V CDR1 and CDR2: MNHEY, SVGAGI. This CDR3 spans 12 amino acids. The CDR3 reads CSVQGTLNEQYF. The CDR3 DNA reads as TGTTCCGTCCAGGGGACGCTAAACGAGCAGTACTTC.

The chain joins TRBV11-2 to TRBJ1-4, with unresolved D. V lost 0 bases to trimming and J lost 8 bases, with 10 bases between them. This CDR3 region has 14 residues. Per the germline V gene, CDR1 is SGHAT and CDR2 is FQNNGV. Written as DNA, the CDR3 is TGTGCCAGCAGCTTAGAGCCCAGGACCGAAAAACTGTTTTTT. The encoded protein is CASSLEPRTEKLFF. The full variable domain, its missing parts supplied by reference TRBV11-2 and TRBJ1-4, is EAGVAQSPRYKIIEKRQSVAFWCNPISGHATLYWYQQILGQGPKLLIQFQNNGVVDDSQLPKDRFSAERLKGVDSTLKIQPAKLEDSAVYLCASSLEPRTEKLFFGSGTQLSVL.

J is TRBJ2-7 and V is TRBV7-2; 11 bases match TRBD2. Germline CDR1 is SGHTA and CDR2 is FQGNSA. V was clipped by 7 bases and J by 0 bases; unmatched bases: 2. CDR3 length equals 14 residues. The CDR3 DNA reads TGTGCCAGCACCGGGACTAGCGGCTCCTACGAGCAGTACTTC. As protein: CASTGTSGSYEQYF.

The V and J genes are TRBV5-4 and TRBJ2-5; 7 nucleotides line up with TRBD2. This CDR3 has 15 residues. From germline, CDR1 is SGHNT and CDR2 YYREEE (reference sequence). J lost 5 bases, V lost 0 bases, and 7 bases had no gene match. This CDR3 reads CASSLGEGRLETQYF. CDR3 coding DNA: TGTGCCAGCAGCTTGGGGGAGGGGCGATTGGAGACCCAGTACTTC.

The CDR3 protein is CASSYSRGGPLHF. CDR3 DNA: TGTGCCAGCAGTTACTCGAGGGGAGGACCCCTCCACTTT. The V and J genes are TRBV6-2 or TRBV6-3 and TRBJ1-6; D may be TRBD1 (5 bases). Germline-derived CDR1 and CDR2 are MNHEY and SVGEGT. The CDR3 has 13 amino acids. Trimming stripped 0 bases from V and 12 bases from J, with 9 bases between.

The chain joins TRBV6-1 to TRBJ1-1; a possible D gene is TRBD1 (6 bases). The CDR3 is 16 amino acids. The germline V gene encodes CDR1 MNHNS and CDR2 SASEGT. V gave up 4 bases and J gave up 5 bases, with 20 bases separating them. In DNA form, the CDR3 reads TGTGCCAGCAGTGGGGGGCTTAGGACCATGGGGACTGAAGCTTTCTTT. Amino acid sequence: CASSGGLRTMGTEAFF.

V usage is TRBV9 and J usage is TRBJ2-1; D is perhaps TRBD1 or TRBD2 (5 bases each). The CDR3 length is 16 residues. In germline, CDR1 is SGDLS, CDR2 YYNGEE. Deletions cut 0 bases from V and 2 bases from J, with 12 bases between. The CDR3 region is CASSVGSGAAYNEQFF. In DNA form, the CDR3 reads TGTGCCAGCAGCGTAGGTTCCGGGGCCGCCTACAATGAGCAGTTCTTC. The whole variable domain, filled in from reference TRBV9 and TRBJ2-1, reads DSGVTQTPKHLITATGQRVTLRCSPRSGDLSVYWYQQSLDQGLQFLIQYYNGEERAKGNILERFSAQQFPDLHSELNLSSLELGDSALYFCASSVGSGAAYNEQFFGPGTRLTVL.

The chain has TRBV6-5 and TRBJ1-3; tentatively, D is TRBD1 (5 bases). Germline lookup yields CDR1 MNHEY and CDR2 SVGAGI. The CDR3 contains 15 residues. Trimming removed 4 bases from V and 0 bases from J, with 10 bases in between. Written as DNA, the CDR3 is TGTGCCAGCAGTTCCCGGGGCTTCTCTGGAAACACCATATATTTT. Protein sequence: CASSSRGFSGNTIYF.

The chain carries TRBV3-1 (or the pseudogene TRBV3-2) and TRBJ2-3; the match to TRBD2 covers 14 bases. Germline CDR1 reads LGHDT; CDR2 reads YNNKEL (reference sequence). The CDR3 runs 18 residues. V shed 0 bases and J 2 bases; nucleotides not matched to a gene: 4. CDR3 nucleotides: TGTGCCAGCAGCCAAGACGGGACTAGCGGGGGAAACACAGATACGCAGTATTTT. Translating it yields CASSQDGTSGGNTDTQYF.

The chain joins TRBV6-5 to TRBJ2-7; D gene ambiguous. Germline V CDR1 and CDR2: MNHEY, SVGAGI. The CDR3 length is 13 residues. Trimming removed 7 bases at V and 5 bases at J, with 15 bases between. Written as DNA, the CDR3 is TGTGCCAGCACCCTAGAGGTGGGCAACGAGCAGTACTTC. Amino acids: CASTLEVGNEQYF.

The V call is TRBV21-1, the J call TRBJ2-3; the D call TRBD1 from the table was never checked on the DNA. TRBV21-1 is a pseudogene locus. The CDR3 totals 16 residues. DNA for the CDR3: TGTGCCAGCAGCAAACTCCGGGACAGAAGCACAGATACGCAGTATTTT. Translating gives CASSKLRDRSTDTQYF.

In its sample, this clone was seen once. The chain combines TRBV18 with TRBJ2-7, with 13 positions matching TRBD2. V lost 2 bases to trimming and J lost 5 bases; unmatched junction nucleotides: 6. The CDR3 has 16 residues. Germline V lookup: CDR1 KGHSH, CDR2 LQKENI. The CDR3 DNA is TGTGCCAGCTCACCAACCGGGACTAGCGGGGTCAACGAGCAGTACTTC. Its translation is CASSPTGTSGVNEQYF.

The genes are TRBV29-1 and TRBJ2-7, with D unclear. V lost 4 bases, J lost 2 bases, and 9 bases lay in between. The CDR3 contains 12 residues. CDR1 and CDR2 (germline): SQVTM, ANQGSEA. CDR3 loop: CSVAMRAYEQYF. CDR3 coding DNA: TGCAGCGTTGCTATGAGAGCCTACGAGCAGTACTTC.